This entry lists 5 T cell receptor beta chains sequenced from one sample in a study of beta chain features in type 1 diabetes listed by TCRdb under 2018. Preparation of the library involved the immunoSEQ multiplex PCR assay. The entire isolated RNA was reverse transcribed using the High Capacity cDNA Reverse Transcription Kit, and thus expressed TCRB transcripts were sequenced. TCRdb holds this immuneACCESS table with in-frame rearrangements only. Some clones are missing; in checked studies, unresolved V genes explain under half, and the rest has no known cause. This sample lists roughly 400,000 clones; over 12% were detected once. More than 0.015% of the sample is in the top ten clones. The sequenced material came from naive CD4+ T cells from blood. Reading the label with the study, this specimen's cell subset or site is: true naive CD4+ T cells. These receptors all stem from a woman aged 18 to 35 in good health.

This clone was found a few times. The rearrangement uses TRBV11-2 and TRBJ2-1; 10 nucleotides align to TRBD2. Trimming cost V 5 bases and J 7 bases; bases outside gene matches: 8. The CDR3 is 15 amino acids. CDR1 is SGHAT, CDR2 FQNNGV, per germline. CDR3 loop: CASSDSSGRGNEQFF. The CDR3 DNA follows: TGTGCCAGCAGCGACTCTAGCGGGAGAGGTAATGAGCAGTTCTTC.

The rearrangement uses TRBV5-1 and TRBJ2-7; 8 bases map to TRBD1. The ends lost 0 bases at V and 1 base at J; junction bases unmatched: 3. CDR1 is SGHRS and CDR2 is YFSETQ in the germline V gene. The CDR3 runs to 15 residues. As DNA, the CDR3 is TGCGCCAGCAGCTTGGGGACAGGGATATCCTACGAGCAGTACTTC. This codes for CASSLGTGISYEQYF.

Here the CDR3 DNA reads TGTGCCAGCAGTTTATGGGGGGGGAGTGACGGGAGACGGTTTGAGCAGTTCTTC. Translating gives CASSLWGGSDGRRFEQFF. The chain combines TRBV28 with TRBJ2-1; 7 nucleotides agree with TRBD2. This CDR3 is 18 amino acids long. The V segment lost 0 bases and the J segment 9 bases; nucleotides outside the gene matches: 17. Germline CDR1 reads MDHEN; CDR2 reads SYDVKM.

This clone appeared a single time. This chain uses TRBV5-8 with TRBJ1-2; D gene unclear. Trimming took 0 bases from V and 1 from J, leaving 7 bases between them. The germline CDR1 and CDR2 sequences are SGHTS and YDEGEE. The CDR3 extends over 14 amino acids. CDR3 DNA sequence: TGTGCCAGCAGCTTGGCACTGAGTAACTATGGCTACACCTTC. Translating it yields CASSLALSNYGYTF. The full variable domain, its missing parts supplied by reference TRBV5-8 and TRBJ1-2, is EAGVTQSPTHLIKTRGQQATLRCSPISGHTSVYWYQQALGLGLQFLLWYDEGEERNRGNFPPRFSGRQFPNYSSELNVNALELEDSALYLCASSLALSNYGYTFGSGTRLTVV.

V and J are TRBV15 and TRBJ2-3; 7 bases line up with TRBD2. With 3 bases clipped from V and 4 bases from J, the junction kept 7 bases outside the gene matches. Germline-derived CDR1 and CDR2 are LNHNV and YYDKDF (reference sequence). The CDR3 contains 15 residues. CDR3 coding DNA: TGTGCCACCAGCAGGCCCGGGAGGAACTCAGATACGCAGTATTTT. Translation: CATSRPGRNSDTQYF.